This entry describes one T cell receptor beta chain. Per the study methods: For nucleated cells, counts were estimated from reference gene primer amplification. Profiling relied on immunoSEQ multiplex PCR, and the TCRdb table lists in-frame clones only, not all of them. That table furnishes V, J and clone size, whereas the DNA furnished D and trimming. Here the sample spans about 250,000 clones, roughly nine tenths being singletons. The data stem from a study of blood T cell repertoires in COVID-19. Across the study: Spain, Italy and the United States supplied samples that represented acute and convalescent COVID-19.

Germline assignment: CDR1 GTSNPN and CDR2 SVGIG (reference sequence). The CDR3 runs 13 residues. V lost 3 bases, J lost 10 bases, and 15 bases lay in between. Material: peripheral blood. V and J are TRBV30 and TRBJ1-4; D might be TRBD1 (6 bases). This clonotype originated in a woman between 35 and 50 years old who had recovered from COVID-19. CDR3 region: CAWRGATHGKLFF. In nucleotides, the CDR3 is TGTGCCTGGAGGGGGGCGACCCACGGAAAACTGTTTTTT.